The rows below give T cell receptor beta chains drawn from one sample of a study of blood T cells in healthy people across ages. In TCRdb, the 5' RACE reads were re-called with MiXCR into one record per CDR3 protein. The sample holds roughly 860,000 distinct CDR3 sequences, about 59% seen once. The sequencing input was blood. The receptors here all came from a man under 40 in good health. Both conserved end residues are part of each CDR3. Fields, in order: J gene, clone size, D gene, V gene, CDR3 protein, CDR3 DNA. A D gene is named only where the DNA matches it firmly. The size field is filled for only some rows; it gives once, few, many or a size class.

>TRBJ2-5|-|-|TRBV6-5
CASTGASQETQYF
TGTGCCAGCACAGGGGCCTCCCAAGAGACCCAGTACTTC
>TRBJ1-2|-|-|TRBV6-2/TRBV6-3
CASSPQRHHGYTF
TGTGCCAGCAGCCCCCAAAGGCATCATGGCTACACCTTC
>TRBJ2-7|-|TRBD1|TRBV9
CASSASTGGYEQYF
TGTGCCAGCAGCGCCTCGACAGGGGGGTACGAGCAGTACTTC
>TRBJ2-3|-|-|TRBV6-5
CASSYEALDTQYF
TGTGCCAGCAGTTACGAAGCTCTAGATACGCAGTATTTT
>TRBJ2-6|few|-|TRBV6-6
CASRTPSEANVLTF
TGTGCCAGCAGAACACCCTCGGAGGCCAACGTCCTGACTTTC
>TRBJ2-1|-|-|TRBV12-3/TRBV12-4
CASSADLNEQFF
TGTGCCAGCAGTGCCGACCTGAATGAGCAGTTCTTC
>TRBJ2-7|-|TRBD1|TRBV7-9
CASSLQGAGHEQYF
TGTGCCAGCAGCTTGCAGGGGGCAGGTCACGAGCAGTACTTC
>TRBJ1-5|few|-|TRBV4-3
CASSQDPLNQPQHF
TGCGCCAGCAGCCAAGACCCACTAAATCAGCCCCAGCATTTT
>TRBJ1-4|-|-|TRBV20-1
CSARTGSNEKLFF
TGCAGTGCTAGGACAGGTTCGAATGAAAAACTGTTTTTT
>TRBJ2-7|-|-|TRBV24-1
CATSGAGRYEQYF
TGTGCCACCAGTGGGGCAGGACGATACGAGCAGTACTTC
>TRBJ1-5|-|-|TRBV12-3/TRBV12-4
CASTSRGRNQPQHF
TGTGCCAGCACTTCTCGGGGGCGCAATCAGCCCCAGCATTTT
>TRBJ2-5|-|TRBD1|TRBV9
CASSAPRARGQETQYF
TGTGCCAGCAGCGCCCCCCGGGCCAGGGGGCAAGAGACCCAGTACTTC
>TRBJ2-1|-|-|TRBV4-2
CASSQSSWGGGNEQFF
TGTGCCAGCAGCCAATCGTCCTGGGGGGGCGGGAATGAGCAGTTCTTC
>TRBJ2-7|once|-|TRBV11-2
CASSSRTAYPYEQYF
TGTGCCAGCAGCTCCCGGACAGCCTACCCCTACGAGCAGTACTTC
>TRBJ1-4|-|-|TRBV7-6
CASSPYGGTNEKLFF
TGTGCCAGCAGCCCCTACGGGGGAACTAATGAAAAACTGTTTTTT
>TRBJ2-7|-|TRBD2|TRBV5-1
CASSTGTSGGAREQYF
TGCGCCAGCAGTACCGGGACTAGCGGGGGGGCACGGGAGCAGTACTTC
>TRBJ1-2|once|-|TRBV15
CAASRKQDGPYGYTF
TGTGCCGCCAGCAGGAAGCAAGACGGACCCTATGGCTACACCTTC
>TRBJ2-7|once|-|TRBV12-1
CASSFHEQYF
TGTGCCAGCAGCTTTCATGAGCAGTACTTC
>TRBJ1-1|-|TRBD1|TRBV27
CASRSANRDSTEAFF
TGTGCCAGCAGATCTGCCAACCGGGACAGCACTGAAGCTTTCTTT
>TRBJ1-1|-|TRBD1|TRBV20-1
CSAPRATGGTEAFF
TGCAGTGCTCCCCGGGCGACAGGGGGCACTGAAGCTTTCTTT
>TRBJ2-3|-|TRBD1|TRBV3-1
CASSPDGTGGRDTQYF
TGTGCCAGCAGCCCAGACGGGACAGGGGGCAGAGATACGCAGTATTTT